Each of the 24 T cell receptor beta chains below was sequenced from the same sample in a study of radiotherapy plus CTLA-4 blockade in lung cancer. Using immunoSEQ multiplex PCR, the repertoire was profiled, and TCRdb retains in-frame clones only, with some absent. The table has roughly 130,000 clones, about 87% seen once; the top ten hold 5.5% to 8.5%. The material was peripheral blood, obtained from a patient treated with radiotherapy plus ipilimumab. The receptor source for this set is a human donor with non-small cell lung cancer that progressed on radiotherapy plus ipilimumab.

The chain uses TRBV5-1 and TRBJ2-7; 9 positions agree with TRBD1. The ends lost 4 bases at V and 5 bases at J; junction bases unmatched: 4. This CDR3 comprises 13 residues. The germline CDR1 and CDR2 sequences are SGHRS and YFSETQ. This CDR3 reads CASSADRGHEQYF. The CDR3, as DNA: TGCGCCAGCAGCGCGGACAGGGGCCACGAGCAGTACTTC.

This chain connects TRBV6-1 to TRBJ2-3; the D is unclear. V was shortened by 6 bases and J by 2 bases, with 12 bases between the two germline ends. The CDR3 covers 14 residues. CDR1 is MNHNS and CDR2 is SASEGT in the germline V gene. The CDR3, as DNA: TGTGCCAGCAGGGCTTGGACGATCACAGATACGCAGTATTTT. Translating it yields CASRAWTITDTQYF.

J is TRBJ2-5 and V is TRBV2; perhaps D is TRBD1 or TRBD2 (5 bases each). Germline CDR1 SNHLY, CDR2 FYNNEI. Trimming removed 3 bases from V and 5 bases from J, with 19 bases in between. This CDR3 has 16 residues. Here the CDR3 DNA reads TGTGCCAGCAGTGATTGGGGGTGGGGAGCGGACGAGACCCAGTACTTC. It specifies CASSDWGWGADETQYF.

The chain combines TRBV5-1 with TRBJ2-3; D unclear. From germline, CDR1 is SGHRS and CDR2 YFSETQ. The CDR3 contains 15 residues. V was cut by 1 base and J by 5 bases, with 14 bases left in between. DNA of the CDR3: TGCGCCAGCAGCTTGTTAGTTGGGTTAGGAGATACGCAGTATTTT. It is translated as CASSLLVGLGDTQYF.

This chain uses TRBV5-1 with TRBJ2-3; the match to TRBD2 covers 14 bases. With V trimmed by 4 bases and J by 5 bases, 9 bases remained unmatched. Germline V gene sequence: CDR1 SGHRS, CDR2 YFSETQ. The CDR3 has 17 residues. The CDR3 region is CASSPPTSGRAIDTQYF. In DNA form, the CDR3 reads TGCGCCAGCAGCCCCCCGACTAGCGGGAGGGCCATAGATACGCAGTATTTT.

The chain links TRBV5-6 to TRBJ2-6; D is possibly TRBD1 or TRBD2 (6 bases each). This CDR3 is 17 amino acids long. V was pared by 1 base and J by 0 bases, with 11 bases between. Germline values: CDR1 SGHDT, CDR2 YYEEEE. CDR3 loop: CASSLTGTPSGANVLTF. CDR3 nucleotides: TGTGCCAGCAGCTTGACAGGGACTCCCTCTGGGGCCAACGTCCTGACTTTC.

In regard to this clone: At one end, the junction sequence differs from germline, possibly due to a read error. The chain is built from TRBV11-2 and TRBJ2-7; the match to TRBD1 covers 11 bases. The CDR3 sequence is 13 residues long. Germline V gene sequence: CDR1 SGHAT, CDR2 FQNNGV. The CDR3 sequence: CASRESRWDRGIF. DNA for the CDR3: TGTGCCAGCAGGGAATCGAGATGGGACAGGGGGATTTTC.

This clone was detected only a few times. The sample has other DNA sequences that encode this CDR3 too. The V and J genes are TRBV4-1 and TRBJ2-7; the D gene is possibly TRBD2 (5 bases). CDR1 MGHRA and CDR2 YSYEKL come from the germline V gene. CDR3 length: 15 residues. V shed 4 bases and J shed 4 bases, with 17 bases lying between them. The CDR3 spells CASSPGGLNPYEQYF. Written as DNA, the CDR3 is TGCGCCAGCAGCCCAGGTGGACTGAACCCTTACGAGCAGTACTTC.

This chain connects TRBV29-1 to TRBJ1-1; the D gene is possibly TRBD1 (5 bases). Germline assignment: CDR1 SQVTM and CDR2 ANQGSEA. This CDR3 spans 15 amino acids. Trimming pared 7 bases from V and 1 base from J, leaving 19 bases between. The CDR3 DNA reads TGCAGCGCAGAAGAGGGACTCGTTGGGAACACTGAAGCTTTCTTT. This translates into CSAEEGLVGNTEAFF.

The chain has TRBV18 and TRBJ2-1, with unresolved D. CDR1 and CDR2 (germline): KGHSH, LQKENI. The length of the CDR3 is 13 residues. V shed 1 base and J shed 9 bases, with 10 bases lying between them. The CDR3 reads CASSPQSVVEQFF. Here the CDR3 DNA reads TGTGCCAGCTCACCACAGTCGGTAGTTGAGCAGTTCTTC.

The genes are TRBV5-6 and TRBJ2-7, with 10 nucleotides matching TRBD1. The germline gives CDR1 SGHDT, CDR2 YYEEEE. This CDR3 has 15 residues. V gave up 5 bases and J gave up 2 bases; unmatched junction bases: 7. CDR3: CASSPGTGDPYEQYF. The CDR3, as DNA: TGTGCCAGCAGTCCCGGGACAGGGGATCCCTACGAGCAGTACTTC.

This clone occurred once. The J gene is TRBJ2-5, the V gene TRBV2; no clear D gene. The CDR3 runs 14 residues. Germline values: CDR1 SNHLY, CDR2 FYNNEI. The V gene lost 6 bases and the J gene lost 4 bases, with 15 bases spanning the gap. The CDR3 loop is CASSRSSGGETQYF. CDR3 DNA: TGTGCCAGCAGCCGATCGTCAGGTGGAGAGACCCAGTACTTC.

The V and J genes are TRBV2 and TRBJ1-5, with unresolved D. Trimming stripped 4 bases from V and 4 bases from J, with 5 bases between. CDR1 and CDR2 (germline): SNHLY, FYNNEI. CDR3 size: 12 residues. CDR3 amino acids: CASSGGNQPQHF. CDR3 DNA sequence: TGTGCCAGCAGTGGTGGAAATCAGCCCCAGCATTTT.

This clone was observed a handful of times. This chain links TRBV11-2 with TRBJ2-7; unclear D gene. Trimming shortened V by 1 base and J by 4 bases, and 8 bases separated the two germline ends. Germline loops: CDR1 SGHAT, CDR2 FQNNGV. CDR3 length equals 13 residues. CDR3: CASSLVFRYEQYF. The CDR3 DNA reads as TGTGCCAGCAGCTTAGTTTTTAGGTACGAGCAGTACTTC.

This chain links TRBV11-2 with TRBJ1-1, with D possibly TRBD1 on 5 matching bases. The CDR3 is made up of 14 amino acids. V was shortened by 1 base and J by 3 bases, with 9 bases between the two germline ends. CDR1 and CDR2 (germline): SGHAT, FQNNGV. The CDR3 here is CASSLGGVYTEAFF. DNA for the CDR3: TGTGCCAGCAGCTTAGGGGGGGTTTACACTGAAGCTTTCTTT.

The chain carries TRBV9 and TRBJ2-7; 9 bases are a match to TRBD1. The CDR3 totals 13 residues. With V trimmed by 3 bases and J by 9 bases, 7 bases remained unmatched. Germline V gives CDR1 SGDLS, CDR2 YYNGEE. CDR3 nucleotide sequence: TGTGCCAGCAGCGAGGGGACAGGGATGGGGCAGTACTTC. This translates into CASSEGTGMGQYF.

In DNA, the CDR3 is TGCAGCGTTGATCCAGCGGGAGACGGCTCCAATGAGCAGTTCTTC. Translating gives CSVDPAGDGSNEQFF. The J gene is TRBJ2-1, the V gene TRBV29-1; 8 nucleotides match TRBD2. The germline gives CDR1 SQVTM, CDR2 ANQGSEA. The CDR3 contains 15 residues. V lost 3 bases to trimming and J lost 6 bases; unmatched junction nucleotides: 10.

The chain joins TRBV6-5 to TRBJ2-7; D may be TRBD1 (6 bases). The V end lost 5 bases, the J end lost 6 bases, and 17 bases lay between the germline ends. Germline CDR1 and CDR2: MNHEY and SVGAGI. The CDR3 consists of 14 residues. The chain's CDR3 is CASSIGAGEREQYF. The CDR3 nucleotides read TGTGCCAGCAGTATAGGGGCAGGGGAGCGCGAGCAGTACTTC.

This sequence joins TRBV6-1 and TRBJ1-1, with TRBD1 matching over 10 bases. Trimming took 8 bases from V and 3 from J; bases not matched to a gene: 3. The CDR3 is 13 residues long. CDR1 is MNHNS, CDR2 SASEGT, per germline. CDR3 nucleotide sequence: TGTGCCAGCGACAGGGGGCTGGACACTGAAGCTTTCTTT. It yields the protein CASDRGLDTEAFF.

This chain uses TRBV29-1 with TRBJ1-5; TRBD1 might be the D (6 bases). The V and J ends lost 4 bases and 2 bases respectively, with 12 bases between them. CDR1 is SQVTM and CDR2 is ANQGSEA in the germline V gene. CDR3 length equals 14 residues. This CDR3 is CSVAEQGGNQPQHF. The DNA for the CDR3 is TGCAGCGTTGCTGAACAGGGAGGCAATCAGCCCCAGCATTTT.

This chain links TRBV5-1 with TRBJ2-1, with a weak D call TRBD2 (6 bases). Deletions cut 0 bases from V and 12 bases from J, with 13 bases between. The CDR3 loop spans 13 amino acids. Germline assignment: CDR1 SGHRS and CDR2 YFSETQ. The CDR3 here is CASSLGSMRGQFF. The CDR3 DNA follows: TGCGCCAGCAGCTTGGGTTCAATGCGGGGGCAGTTCTTC.

The chain recombines TRBV29-1 with TRBJ1-5; no clear D. This CDR3 contains 14 residues. Germline V lookup: CDR1 SQVTM, CDR2 ANQGSEA. The V and J ends lost 6 bases and 1 base respectively, with 13 bases between them. In DNA form, the CDR3 reads TGCAGCGTCCCCTCTTCGGTCAGCAATCAGCCCCAGCATTTT. Translating it yields CSVPSSVSNQPQHF.

V and J are TRBV29-1 and TRBJ2-3, with TRBD2 matching over 8 bases. The V gene end was trimmed by 4 bases and the J gene end by 3 bases; junction bases not matched to a gene: 9. In germline, CDR1 is SQVTM, CDR2 ANQGSEA. The CDR3 loop spans 15 amino acids. CDR3 bases: TGCAGCGTTGGCAGAAGCGGGAGTTCGACAGATACGCAGTATTTT. Its translation: CSVGRSGSSTDTQYF.

A single count supports this clone. The chain carries TRBV11-2 and TRBJ2-7; D is perhaps TRBD1 (5 bases). Trimming pared 1 base from V and 3 bases from J, leaving 7 bases between. From germline, CDR1 is SGHAT and CDR2 FQNNGV. This CDR3 comprises 13 residues. DNA of the CDR3: TGTGCCAGCAGCTTAGGCAGGGTCTACGAGCAGTACTTC. As protein: CASSLGRVYEQYF.